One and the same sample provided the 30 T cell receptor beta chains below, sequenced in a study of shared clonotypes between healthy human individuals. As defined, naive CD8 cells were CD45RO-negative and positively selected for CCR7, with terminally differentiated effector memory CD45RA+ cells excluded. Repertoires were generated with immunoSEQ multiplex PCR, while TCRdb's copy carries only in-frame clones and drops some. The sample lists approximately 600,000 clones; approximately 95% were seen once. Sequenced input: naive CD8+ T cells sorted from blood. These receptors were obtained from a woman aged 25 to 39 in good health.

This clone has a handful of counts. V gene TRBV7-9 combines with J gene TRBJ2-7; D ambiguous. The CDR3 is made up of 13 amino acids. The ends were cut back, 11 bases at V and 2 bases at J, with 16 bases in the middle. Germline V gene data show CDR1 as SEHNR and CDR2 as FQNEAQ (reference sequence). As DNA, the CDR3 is TGTGCCGTACCCTTGAGCCGTACCTACGAGCAGTACTTC. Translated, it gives CAVPLSRTYEQYF.

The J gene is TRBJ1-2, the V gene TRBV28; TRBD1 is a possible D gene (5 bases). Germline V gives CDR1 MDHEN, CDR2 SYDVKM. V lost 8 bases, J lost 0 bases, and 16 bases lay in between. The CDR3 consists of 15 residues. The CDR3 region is CASHGKGLTNYGYTF. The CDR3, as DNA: TGTGCCAGCCATGGGAAGGGACTAACTAACTATGGCTACACCTTC.

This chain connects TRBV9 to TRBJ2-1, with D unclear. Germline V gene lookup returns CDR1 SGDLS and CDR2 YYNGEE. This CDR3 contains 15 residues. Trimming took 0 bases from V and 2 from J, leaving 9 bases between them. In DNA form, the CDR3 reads TGTGCCAGCAGCGTAGAGCCAGGAGCCTACAATGAGCAGTTCTTC. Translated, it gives CASSVEPGAYNEQFF.

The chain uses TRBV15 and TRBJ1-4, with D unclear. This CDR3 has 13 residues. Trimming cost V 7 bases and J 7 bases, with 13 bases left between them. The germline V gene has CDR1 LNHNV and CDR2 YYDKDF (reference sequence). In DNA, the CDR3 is TGTGCCACCAATTCAAGGGCTAGTGAAAAACTGTTTTTT. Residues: CATNSRASEKLFF.

CDR3 in amino acids: CASSLGALDYF. The CDR3 DNA follows: TGTGCCAGCAGCTTAGGGGCCCTTGACTACTTC. This chain connects TRBV7-9 to TRBJ2-7; no clear D gene. The germline gives CDR1 SEHNR, CDR2 FQNEAQ (reference sequence). V gave up 1 base and J gave up 13 bases, with 11 bases separating them. CDR3 size: 11 residues.

This CDR3 reads CSLLATGELFF. CDR3 sequence (DNA): TGCAGCCTTCTGGCCACCGGGGAGCTGTTTTTT. This chain uses TRBV29-1 with TRBJ2-2; no firm D call. CDR3 length: 11 residues. Germline values: CDR1 SQVTM, CDR2 ANQGSEA. V was cut by 8 bases and J by 4 bases, with 8 bases left in between.

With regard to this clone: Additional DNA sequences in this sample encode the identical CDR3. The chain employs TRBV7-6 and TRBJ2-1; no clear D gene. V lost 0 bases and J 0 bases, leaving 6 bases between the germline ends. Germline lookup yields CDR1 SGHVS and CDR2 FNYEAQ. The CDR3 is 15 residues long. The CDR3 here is CASSLAGSSYNEQFF. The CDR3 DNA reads TGTGCCAGCAGCTTAGCGGGCAGCTCCTACAATGAGCAGTTCTTC.

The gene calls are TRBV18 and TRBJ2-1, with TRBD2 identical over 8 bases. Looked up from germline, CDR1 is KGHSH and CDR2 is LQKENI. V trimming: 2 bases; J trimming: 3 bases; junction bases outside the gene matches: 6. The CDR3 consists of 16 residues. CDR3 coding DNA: TGTGCCAGCTCACCAGGATCGGGAGGGTACTACAATGAGCAGTTCTTC. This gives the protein CASSPGSGGYYNEQFF.

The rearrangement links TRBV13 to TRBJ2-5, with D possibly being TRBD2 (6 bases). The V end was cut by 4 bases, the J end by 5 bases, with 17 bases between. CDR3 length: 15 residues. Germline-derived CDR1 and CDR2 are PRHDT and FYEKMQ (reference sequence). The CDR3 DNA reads TGTGCCAGCAGCTCCCGATGGGAGGCCGGGGAGACCCAGTACTTC. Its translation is CASSSRWEAGETQYF.

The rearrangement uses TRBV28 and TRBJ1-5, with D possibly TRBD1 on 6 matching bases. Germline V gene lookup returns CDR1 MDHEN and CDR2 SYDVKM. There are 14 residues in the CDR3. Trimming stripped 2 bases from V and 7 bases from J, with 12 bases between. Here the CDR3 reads CASSLARGDQPQHF. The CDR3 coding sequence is TGTGCCAGCAGTTTAGCCAGGGGAGACCAGCCCCAGCATTTT.

In DNA form, the CDR3 reads TGTGCCAGCAGCAGTTACATCGGTGGCAATCAGCCCCAGCATTTT. Residues: CASSSYIGGNQPQHF. The V and J genes are TRBV7-8 and TRBJ1-5; D is undetermined. The V end lost 5 bases, the J end lost 2 bases, and 13 bases lay between the germline ends. The CDR3 is 15 amino acids. In germline, CDR1 is SGHVS, CDR2 FQNEAQ.

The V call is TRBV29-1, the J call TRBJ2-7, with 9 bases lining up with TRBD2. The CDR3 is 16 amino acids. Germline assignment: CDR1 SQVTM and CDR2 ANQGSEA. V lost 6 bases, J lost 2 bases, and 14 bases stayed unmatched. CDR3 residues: CSVEGLADSNAYEQYF. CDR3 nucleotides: TGCAGCGTCGAGGGACTAGCAGACTCAAACGCCTACGAGCAGTACTTC.

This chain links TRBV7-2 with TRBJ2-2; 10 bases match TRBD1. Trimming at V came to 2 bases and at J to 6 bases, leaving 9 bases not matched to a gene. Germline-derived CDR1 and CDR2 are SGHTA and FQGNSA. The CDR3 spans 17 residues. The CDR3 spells CASSLRRQGAGAGELFF. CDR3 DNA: TGTGCCAGCAGCTTACGTAGACAGGGGGCAGGGGCCGGGGAGCTGTTTTTT.

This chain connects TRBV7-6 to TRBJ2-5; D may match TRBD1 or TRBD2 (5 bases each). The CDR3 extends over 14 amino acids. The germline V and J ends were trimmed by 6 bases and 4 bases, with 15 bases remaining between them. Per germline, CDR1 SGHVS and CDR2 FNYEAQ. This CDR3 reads CASSYLRGAETQYF. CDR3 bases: TGTGCCAGCAGTTACCTTCGAGGGGCAGAGACCCAGTACTTC.

The CDR3 loop reads CASSPTDRVYGYTF. Here the CDR3 DNA reads TGTGCCAGCAGCCCCACGGACCGGGTTTATGGCTACACCTTC. This chain links TRBV7-9 with TRBJ1-2, with D unclear. With 5 bases removed from V and 5 bases from J, the gap between germline ends came to 15 bases. This CDR3 comprises 14 residues. Germline V gene data show CDR1 as SEHNR and CDR2 as FQNEAQ (reference sequence).

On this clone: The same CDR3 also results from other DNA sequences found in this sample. Here the CDR3 reads CASSLGGEAFF. As DNA, the CDR3 is TGTGCCAGCAGCTTGGGGGGTGAAGCTTTCTTT. This sequence joins TRBV11-3 and TRBJ1-1; weak D call: TRBD1 (5 bases). Trimming cost V 3 bases and J 7 bases, with 6 bases left between them. Germline V CDR1 and CDR2: SGHNT, YENEEA. The CDR3 runs to 11 residues.

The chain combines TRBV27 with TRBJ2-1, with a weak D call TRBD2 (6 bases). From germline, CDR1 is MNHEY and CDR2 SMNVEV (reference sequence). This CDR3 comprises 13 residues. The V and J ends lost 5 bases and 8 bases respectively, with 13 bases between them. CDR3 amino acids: CASSVTSLHEQFF. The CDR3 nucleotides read TGTGCCAGCAGTGTGACTAGTCTCCATGAGCAGTTCTTC.

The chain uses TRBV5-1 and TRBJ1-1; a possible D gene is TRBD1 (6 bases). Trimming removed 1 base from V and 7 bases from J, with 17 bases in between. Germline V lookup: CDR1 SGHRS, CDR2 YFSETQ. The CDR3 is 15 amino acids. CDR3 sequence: CASSLYPGAGDEAFF. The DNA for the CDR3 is TGCGCCAGCAGCTTGTATCCGGGGGCGGGAGATGAAGCTTTCTTT.

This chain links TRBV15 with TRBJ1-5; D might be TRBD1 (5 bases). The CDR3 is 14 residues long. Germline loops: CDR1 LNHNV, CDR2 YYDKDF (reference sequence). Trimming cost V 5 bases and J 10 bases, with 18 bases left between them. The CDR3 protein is CATSPPGTENPQHF. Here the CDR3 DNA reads TGTGCCACCAGCCCCCCGGGGACGGAGAACCCCCAGCATTTT.

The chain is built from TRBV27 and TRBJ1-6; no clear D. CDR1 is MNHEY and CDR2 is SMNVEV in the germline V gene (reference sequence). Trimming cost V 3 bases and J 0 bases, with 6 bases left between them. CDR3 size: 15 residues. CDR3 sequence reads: CASSFESSYNSPLHF. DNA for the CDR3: TGTGCCAGCAGTTTTGAGAGCTCCTATAATTCACCCCTCCACTTT.

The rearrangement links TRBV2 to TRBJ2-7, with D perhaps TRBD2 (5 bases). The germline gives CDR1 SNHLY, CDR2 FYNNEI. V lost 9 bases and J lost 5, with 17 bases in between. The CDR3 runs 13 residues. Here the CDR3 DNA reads TGTGCCAGGCAACAGACTAATTCCGACGAGCAGTACTTC. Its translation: CARQQTNSDEQYF.

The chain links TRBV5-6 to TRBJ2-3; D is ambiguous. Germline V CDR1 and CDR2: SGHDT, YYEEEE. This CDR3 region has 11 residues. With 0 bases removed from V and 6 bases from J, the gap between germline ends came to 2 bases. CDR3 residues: CASSLEDTQYF. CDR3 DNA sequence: TGTGCCAGCAGCTTGGAGGATACGCAGTATTTT.

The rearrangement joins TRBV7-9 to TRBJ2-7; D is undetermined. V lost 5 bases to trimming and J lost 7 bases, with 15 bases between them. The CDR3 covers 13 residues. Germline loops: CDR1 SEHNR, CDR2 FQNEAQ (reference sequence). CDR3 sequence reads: CASSITERDEQYF. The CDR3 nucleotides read TGTGCCAGCAGCATAACGGAGCGAGATGAGCAGTACTTC.

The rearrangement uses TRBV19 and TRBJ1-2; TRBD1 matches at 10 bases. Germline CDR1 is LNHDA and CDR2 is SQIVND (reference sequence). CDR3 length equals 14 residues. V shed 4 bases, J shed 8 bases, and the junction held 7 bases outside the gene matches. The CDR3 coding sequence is TGTGCCAGTAGTAGGGGGACAGGGGATTACGGCTACACCTTC. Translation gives CASSRGTGDYGYTF.

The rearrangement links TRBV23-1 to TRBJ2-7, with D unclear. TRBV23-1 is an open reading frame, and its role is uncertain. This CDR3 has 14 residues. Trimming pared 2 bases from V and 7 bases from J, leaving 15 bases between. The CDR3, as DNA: TGCGCCAGCAGTCAACCCCAAGCTCCTAGGGAGCAGTACTTC. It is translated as CASSQPQAPREQYF.

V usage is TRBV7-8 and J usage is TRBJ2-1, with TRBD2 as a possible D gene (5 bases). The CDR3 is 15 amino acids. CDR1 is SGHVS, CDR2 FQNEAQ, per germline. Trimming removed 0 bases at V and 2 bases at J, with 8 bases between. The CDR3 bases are TGTGCCAGCAGCTTAGCGCGGGTAGCCTACAATGAGCAGTTCTTC. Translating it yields CASSLARVAYNEQFF.

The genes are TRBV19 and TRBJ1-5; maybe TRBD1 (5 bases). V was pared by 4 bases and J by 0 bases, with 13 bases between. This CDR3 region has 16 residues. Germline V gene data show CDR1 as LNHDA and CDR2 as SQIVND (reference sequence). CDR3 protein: CASSSLSGVSNQPQHF. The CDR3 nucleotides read TGTGCCAGTAGTAGCCTTTCGGGGGTTAGCAATCAGCCCCAGCATTTT.

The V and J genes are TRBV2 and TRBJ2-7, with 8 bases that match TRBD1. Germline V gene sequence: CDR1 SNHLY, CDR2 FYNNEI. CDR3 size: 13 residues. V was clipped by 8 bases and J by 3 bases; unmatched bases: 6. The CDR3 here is CASLRQGYYEQYF. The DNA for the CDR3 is TGTGCCAGCCTAAGACAGGGGTACTACGAGCAGTACTTC. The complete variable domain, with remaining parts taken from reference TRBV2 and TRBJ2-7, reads EPEVTQTPSHQVTQMGQEVILRCVPISNHLYFYWYRQILGQKVEFLVSFYNNEISEKSEIFDDQFSVERPDGSNFTLKIRSTKLEDSAMYFCASLRQGYYEQYFGPGTRLTVT.

CDR3: CAWSVSWDRGYYGYTF. CDR3 nucleotides: TGTGCCTGGAGTGTATCGTGGGACAGGGGATACTATGGCTACACCTTC. The chain uses TRBV30 and TRBJ1-2; 10 bases match TRBD1. V gave up 0 bases and J gave up 3 bases; unmatched junction bases: 7. The CDR3 consists of 16 residues. The germline CDR1 and CDR2 sequences are GTSNPN and SVGIG (reference sequence).

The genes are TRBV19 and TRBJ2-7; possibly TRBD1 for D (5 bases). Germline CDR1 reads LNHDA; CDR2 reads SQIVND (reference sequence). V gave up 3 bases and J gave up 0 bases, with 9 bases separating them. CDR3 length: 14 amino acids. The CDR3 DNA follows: TGTGCCAGTAGTATCAGGGTAAGCTCCTACGAGCAGTACTTC. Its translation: CASSIRVSSYEQYF.